These T cell receptor beta chains were read from a single sample in a study of human thymus T cells. Clones were sequenced by immunoSEQ multiplex PCR, and TCRdb holds only the in-frame ones, with some missing. The repertoire holds more than 50,000 clones, 85% to 95% seen once, with around 5.4% in the top ten. The sample taken for sequencing was blood. The origin of the receptors is a boy under three years old with a congenital heart defect but otherwise immunologically healthy. Both conserved end residues are part of each CDR3. Each record gives: CDR3 length, J gene, D gene, clone size, V gene, CDR3 protein, CDR3 DNA. D genes are given only for firm matches. Size is stated for part of the rows, as once, few or many counts, or as a class when the clone is expanded.

>14|TRBJ2-7|TRBD2|-|TRBV7-2
CASSPLGTSGEQYF
TGTGCCAGCAGCCCACTCGGGACTAGCGGCGAGCAGTACTTC
>15|TRBJ1-2|-|-|TRBV7-2
CASSPGLYESDGYTF
TGTGCCAGCAGCCCCGGACTTTATGAGTCGGATGGCTACACCTTC
>14|TRBJ2-5|-|-|TRBV9
CASSPWDVYGLQYF
TGTGCCAGCAGCCCGTGGGACGTCTACGGCCTGCAGTACTTC
>14|TRBJ2-2|-|once|TRBV7-2
CASSLGRTTGELFF
TGTGCCAGCAGCTTAGGACGAACCACCGGGGAGCTGTTTTTT
>16|TRBJ2-5|TRBD2|-|TRBV7-2
CASSPKGLAGKETQYF
TGTGCCAGCAGCCCGAAGGGACTAGCGGGGAAAGAGACCCAGTACTTC
>14|TRBJ1-2|-|-|TRBV10-3
CAISVEGWNYGYTF
TGTGCCATCAGTGTCGAGGGGTGGAACTATGGCTACACCTTC
>14|TRBJ1-1|-|-|TRBV6-6
CASSYSRGGTEAFF
TGTGCCAGCAGTTACTCGAGAGGGGGCACTGAAGCTTTCTTT
>16|TRBJ2-1|TRBD1|-|TRBV7-6
CASSSRQGKEHNEQFF
TGTGCCAGCAGCTCCAGACAGGGGAAAGAACACAATGAGCAGTTCTTC
>17|TRBJ1-2|TRBD1|-|TRBV11-2
CASSLAPVRRGQGGYTF
TGTGCCAGCAGCTTGGCCCCGGTCAGAAGGGGGCAGGGAGGCTACACCTTC
>15|TRBJ2-3|TRBD1|-|TRBV4-3
CASSQDRGSTDTQYF
TGCGCCAGCAGTCAGGACAGGGGAAGCACAGATACGCAGTATTTT
>14|TRBJ1-1|-|-|TRBV6-1
CASSTPLPNTEAFF
TGTGCCAGCAGTACGCCGCTGCCGAACACTGAAGCTTTCTTT
>16|TRBJ2-1|TRBD2|-|TRBV27
CASSLWGLAEYNEQFF
TGTGCCAGCAGTCTCTGGGGACTAGCGGAGTACAATGAGCAGTTCTTC
>14|TRBJ1-1|-|-|TRBV28
CASSFPGRGTEAFF
TGTGCCAGCAGTTTCCCCGGGAGGGGTACTGAAGCTTTCTTT
>15|TRBJ1-3|-|-|TRBV7-2
CASSLAGFFGNTIYF
TGTGCCAGCAGCTTAGCAGGGTTTTTTGGAAACACCATATATTTT
>14|TRBJ2-7|TRBD1|-|TRBV7-9
CASRGTGHSYEQYF
TGTGCCAGCAGAGGGACAGGACACTCCTACGAGCAGTACTTC
>14|TRBJ1-4|-|-|TRBV2
CASSEARSREQLFF
TGTGCCAGCAGTGAAGCGCGGAGCAGGGAGCAACTGTTTTTT
>15|TRBJ2-1|-|-|TRBV19
CASSPVGALGNEQFF
TGTGCCAGTAGTCCAGTGGGGGCTTTAGGCAATGAGCAGTTCTTC
>13|TRBJ1-2|-|large|TRBV25-1
CASEPGSGYGYTF
TGTGCCAGCGAACCGGGATCCGGCTATGGCTACACCTTC
>12|TRBJ1-2|-|-|TRBV30
CAWVEAGYGYTF
TGTGCCTGGGTGGAGGCAGGCTATGGCTACACCTTC
>13|TRBJ1-1|TRBD1|-|TRBV10-3
CAIRTGVDTEAFF
TGTGCCATCAGGACAGGGGTGGACACTGAAGCTTTCTTT
>12|TRBJ2-3|-|-|TRBV6-1
CASRLLTDTQYF
TGTGCCAGCCGTCTACTAACAGATACGCAGTATTTT
>18|TRBJ2-1|TRBD2|-|TRBV7-3
CASSSSRPLAGDHNEQFF
TGTGCCAGCAGCTCCTCCCGTCCCCTAGCGGGGGACCACAATGAGCAGTTCTTC
>10|TRBJ1-3|-|-|TRBV19
CASTGNTIYF
TGTGCCAGTACAGGAAACACCATATATTTT
>15|TRBJ2-3|-|-|TRBV5-1
CASSIQAGHTDTQYF
TGCGCCAGCAGCATACAGGCGGGGCACACAGATACGCAGTATTTT
>15|TRBJ2-2|TRBD1|-|TRBV10-3
CAISPTGLTTGELFF
TGTGCCATCAGCCCGACAGGGCTGACCACCGGGGAGCTGTTTTTT
>16|TRBJ2-5|TRBD1|-|TRBV28
CASSLSGTGRGETQYF
TGTGCCAGCAGTTTATCTGGGACAGGGAGGGGGGAGACCCAGTACTTC
>15|TRBJ2-7|TRBD1|once|TRBV4-1
CASSQRQGAPYEQYF
TGCGCCAGCAGCCAACGACAGGGGGCCCCCTACGAGCAGTACTTC
>13|TRBJ1-1|-|-|TRBV10-3
CAITKNREGKAFF
TGTGCCATCACCAAGAACAGGGAAGGAAAAGCTTTCTTT
>14|TRBJ2-3|-|once|TRBV6-5
CASSYLGVGDTQYF
TGTGCCAGCAGTTACTTGGGGGTAGGGGATACGCAGTATTTT
>16|TRBJ2-7|TRBD2|-|TRBV4-2
CASSQERRGGIYEQYF
TGTGCCAGCAGCCAAGAACGGCGGGGGGGCATTTACGAGCAGTACTTC
>15|TRBJ1-2|-|-|TRBV7-9
CASSPTDLINYGYTF
TGTGCCAGCAGCCCCACGGACCTGATTAACTATGGCTACACCTTC
>19|TRBJ2-7|-|-|TRBV23-1
CANYRGWCNTRGGSYEQYF
TGCGCCAACTATCGTGGGTGGTGCAATACCAGGGGAGGGTCCTACGAGCAGTACTTC
>15|TRBJ2-7|TRBD2|-|TRBV18
CASSPGLAPNYEQYF
TGTGCCAGCTCCCCCGGACTAGCGCCGAACTACGAGCAGTACTTC
>18|TRBJ2-1|TRBD2|-|TRBV7-2
CASSLGGQFAGVYNEQFF
TGTGCCAGCAGCTTAGGAGGCCAGTTTGCGGGAGTTTACAATGAGCAGTTCTTC
>10|TRBJ2-1|-|-|TRBV20-1
CRGGDNEQFF
TGCAGGGGGGGTGACAATGAGCAGTTCTTC
>15|TRBJ2-5|-|-|TRBV7-6
CASSLGASLGETQYF
TGTGCCAGCAGCTTAGGGGCTAGCCTGGGAGAGACCCAGTACTTC
>15|TRBJ2-1|TRBD2|-|TRBV6-4
CASSGPGTSDNEQFF
TGTGCCAGCAGTGGACCCGGGACTAGCGACAATGAGCAGTTCTTC
>15|TRBJ1-6|TRBD1|-|TRBV11-2
CASSPGQGHNSPLHF
TGTGCCAGCAGCCCTGGACAGGGTCATAATTCACCCCTCCACTTT
>15|TRBJ2-3|TRBD1|-|TRBV23-1
CASSASPRGPDTQYF
TGCGCCAGCAGTGCAAGTCCCAGGGGGCCAGATACGCAGTATTTT
>13|TRBJ2-5|TRBD2|-|TRBV7-7
CASGRTRLETQYF
TGTGCTAGCGGCAGGACTAGGCTAGAGACCCAGTACTTC
>13|TRBJ1-2|-|-|TRBV7-8
CASSPDRNYGYTF
TGTGCCAGCAGCCCGGACAGAAACTATGGCTACACCTTC
>13|TRBJ2-4|-|-|TRBV2
CASSDGGGDIQYF
TGTGCCAGCAGTGATGGAGGGGGCGACATTCAGTACTTC
>14|TRBJ2-2|-|-|TRBV5-5
CASSLAPNTGELFF
TGTGCCAGCAGCTTGGCACCGAACACCGGGGAGCTGTTTTTT
>11|TRBJ2-1|-|few|TRBV2
CAGGVYNEQFF
TGTGCCGGAGGAGTTTACAATGAGCAGTTCTTC
>16|TRBJ1-3|-|-|TRBV7-2
CASSVQGTLSGNTIYF
TGTGCCAGCAGCGTACAGGGTACCCTCTCTGGAAACACCATATATTTT
>12|TRBJ2-1|-|medium-sized|TRBV30
CAWSSSSVERFF
TGTGCCTGGAGTTCATCTAGCGTGGAGCGGTTCTTC
>17|TRBJ1-2|-|-|TRBV7-2
CASSRRGTASPNYGYTF
TGTGCCAGCAGCCGCCGAGGGACGGCCTCTCCTAACTATGGCTACACCTTC
>14|TRBJ2-5|-|-|TRBV10-3
CAIKSGGGQETQYF
TGTGCCATCAAATCTGGGGGAGGACAAGAGACCCAGTACTTC
>16|TRBJ1-1|-|-|TRBV27
CASSPLAGALNTEAFF
TGTGCCAGCAGTCCCCTCGCGGGGGCATTGAACACTGAAGCTTTCTTT
>17|TRBJ2-1|TRBD2|-|TRBV19
CATHWTSGGAVQDEQFF
TGTGCCACTCATTGGACTAGCGGGGGGGCAGTTCAGGATGAGCAGTTCTTC
>14|TRBJ2-7|-|-|TRBV7-6
CASSESDASYEQYF
TGTGCCAGCAGCGAAAGCGACGCATCCTACGAGCAGTACTTC
>13|TRBJ2-1|TRBD2|-|TRBV30
CAWRGDAYNEQFF
TGTGCCTGGCGGGGGGACGCCTACAATGAGCAGTTCTTC